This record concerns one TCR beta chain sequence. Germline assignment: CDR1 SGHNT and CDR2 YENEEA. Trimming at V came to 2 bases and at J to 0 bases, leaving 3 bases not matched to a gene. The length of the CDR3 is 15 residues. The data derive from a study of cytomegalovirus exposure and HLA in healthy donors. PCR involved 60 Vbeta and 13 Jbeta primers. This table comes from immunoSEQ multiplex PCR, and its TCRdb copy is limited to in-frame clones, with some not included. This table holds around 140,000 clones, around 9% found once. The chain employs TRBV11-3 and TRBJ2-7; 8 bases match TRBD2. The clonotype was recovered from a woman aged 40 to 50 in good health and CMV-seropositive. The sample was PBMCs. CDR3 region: CASSLRGGPSYEQYF. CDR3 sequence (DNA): TGTGCCAGCAGCTTACGCGGGGGGCCCTCCTACGAGCAGTACTTC.